This record looks at one T cell receptor (beta chain) sequence and its context. What it recognizes is unknown. The sample comes from a study of blood T cells in healthy people across ages. Findings and caveats of the study: Diversity estimates from one million T cells were considered underestimates.

CDR3 length: 14 residues. Germline lookup yields CDR1 KGHDR and CDR2 SFDVKD. Per sample, at least 6 micrograms of total RNA were extracted. It was with a sample-barcoded 5' primer and a J-beta primer mix that a second PCR of about 6 to 12 cycles was run. Every sample gave at least 2.5 million paired-end reads containing CDR3. One entry per CDR3 protein results from TCRdb running MiXCR on the 5' RACE reads. The sample has about 760,000 distinct CDR3 sequences, roughly 25% seen once. These data were also reused for a study on T cells of mothers and their children. This second report adds: In unrelated and related pairs, TCR recombination output is shaped in a similar way by thymic selection.

This TCR was recovered from a boy between 5 and 17 years old in good health. The sequenced sample was blood. The chain recombines TRBV24-1 with TRBJ2-5, with a weak D call TRBD1 (6 bases). Judging by the DNA end, TRBJ2-1 fits better; the J call may be wrong. Here the CDR3 DNA reads TGTGCCACCAGTGATGCACAGGGCCCGGATGAGCAGTTCTTC. This sequence encodes CATSDAQGPDEQFF.